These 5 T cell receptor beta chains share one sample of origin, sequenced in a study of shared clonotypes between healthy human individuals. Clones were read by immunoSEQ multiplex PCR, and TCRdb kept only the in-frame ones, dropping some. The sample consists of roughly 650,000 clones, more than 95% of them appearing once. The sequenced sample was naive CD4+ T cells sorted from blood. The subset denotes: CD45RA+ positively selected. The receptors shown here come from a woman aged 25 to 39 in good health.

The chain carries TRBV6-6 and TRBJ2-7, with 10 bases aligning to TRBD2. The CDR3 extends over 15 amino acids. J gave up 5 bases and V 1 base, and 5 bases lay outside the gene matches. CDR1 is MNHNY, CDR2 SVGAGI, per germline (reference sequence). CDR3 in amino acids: CASSYLAGGRDEQYF. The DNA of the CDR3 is TGTGCCAGCAGTTACTTAGCGGGAGGCCGCGACGAGCAGTACTTC.

The CDR3 DNA sequence: TGTGCCAGCAGTCCCGGGGGGTTATGGCAGCCCCAGCATTTT. Translating gives CASSPGGLWQPQHF. The chain couples TRBV28 to TRBJ1-5; D may be TRBD1 (5 bases). The V gene's germline CDR1 is MDHEN and CDR2 SYDVKM. This CDR3 comprises 14 residues. Trimming pared 5 bases from V and 7 bases from J, leaving 15 bases between. Filled out from reference TRBV28 and TRBJ1-5, the complete variable domain reads DVKVTQSSRYLVKRTGEKVFLECVQDMDHENMFWYRQDPGLGLRLIYFSYDVKMKEKGDIPEGYSVSREKKERFSLILESASTNQTSMYLCASSPGGLWQPQHFGDGTRLSIL.

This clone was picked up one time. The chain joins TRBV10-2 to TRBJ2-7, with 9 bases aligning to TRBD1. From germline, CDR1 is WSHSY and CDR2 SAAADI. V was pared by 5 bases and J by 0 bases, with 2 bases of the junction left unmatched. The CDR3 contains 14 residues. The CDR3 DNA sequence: TGCGCCAGCAGTCGACAGGGGGACTCCTACGAGCAGTACTTC. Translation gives CASSRQGDSYEQYF.

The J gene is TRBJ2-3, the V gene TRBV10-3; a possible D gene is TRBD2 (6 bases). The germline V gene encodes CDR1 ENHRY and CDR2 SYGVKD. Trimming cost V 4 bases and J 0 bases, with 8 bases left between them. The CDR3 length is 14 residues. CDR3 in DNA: TGTGCCATCAGTGTGGAGGGAAGCACAGATACGCAGTATTTT. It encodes CAISVEGSTDTQYF.

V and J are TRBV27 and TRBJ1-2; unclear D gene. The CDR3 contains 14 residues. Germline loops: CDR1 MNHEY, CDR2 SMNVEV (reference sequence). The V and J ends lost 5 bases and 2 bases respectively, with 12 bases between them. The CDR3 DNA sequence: TGTGCCAGCAGTCAAGGTCACAGCAACTATGGCTACACCTTC. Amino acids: CASSQGHSNYGYTF.